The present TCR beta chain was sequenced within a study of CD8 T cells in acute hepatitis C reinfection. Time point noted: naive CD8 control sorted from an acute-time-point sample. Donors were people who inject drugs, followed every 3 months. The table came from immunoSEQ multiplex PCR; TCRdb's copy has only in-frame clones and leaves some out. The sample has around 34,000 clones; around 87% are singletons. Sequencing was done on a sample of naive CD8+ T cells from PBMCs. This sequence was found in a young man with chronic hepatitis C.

The CDR3 nucleotides read TGTGCCAGCAGTTACTTGGGGGACACTGAAGCTTTCTTT. It translates to CASSYLGDTEAFF. The rearrangement links TRBV6-6 to TRBJ1-1, with a possible D match to TRBD1 (5 bases). V was shortened by 1 base and J by 3 bases, with 6 bases between the two germline ends. The CDR3 consists of 13 residues. Germline V lookup: CDR1 MNHNY, CDR2 SVGAGI (reference sequence).